These 25 T cell receptor beta chains came from one sample sequenced in a study of breast tumors, draining lymph nodes, adjacent tissues. TCRdb re-called the multiplex PCR reads with MiXCR, one entry per CDR3 protein. Of tens of thousands of distinct CDR3 sequences in the sample, around 45% were seen once. The sequenced sample consisted of breast tumor tissue. Source of these receptors: a female donor with breast cancer. Some clones in this sample may be carry-over from other donors' samples.

The chain carries TRBV4-1 and TRBJ2-3; D possibly uses TRBD1 or TRBD2 (6 bases each). The V end lost 1 base, the J end lost 6 bases, and 14 bases lay between the germline ends. The germline V gene encodes CDR1 MGHRA and CDR2 YSYEKL. This CDR3 contains 15 residues. In nucleotides, the CDR3 is TGCGCCAGCAGCCAAGGGGCTAGGAGGGGGGATACGCAGTATTTT. Protein sequence: CASSQGARRGDTQYF.

This clonotype was found many times. The V call is TRBV18, the J call TRBJ2-7; D is unclear. The CDR3 length is 12 residues. The germline gives CDR1 KGHSH, CDR2 LQKENI. With 3 bases removed from V and 4 bases from J, the gap between germline ends came to 7 bases. CDR3 sequence: CASSPGEYEQYF. DNA for the CDR3: TGTGCCAGCTCACCTGGGGAATACGAGCAGTACTTC.

The DNA of the CDR3 is TGTGCCAGCAGTGAAGCTTGGGACAAGTGGATGGGAAACACCATATATTTT. This encodes CASSEAWDKWMGNTIYF. This chain uses TRBV6-1 with TRBJ1-3; perhaps TRBD1 as D (6 bases). The germline V gene encodes CDR1 MNHNS and CDR2 SASEGT. CDR3 length: 17 residues. Trimming removed 0 bases from V and 4 bases from J, with 16 bases in between.

This clonotype was detected ten times or more. The chain links TRBV11-3 to TRBJ1-2; D unclear. The CDR3 contains 12 residues. Trimming cost V 5 bases and J 5 bases, with 9 bases left between them. Germline CDR1 SGHNT, CDR2 YENEEA. The CDR3 sequence is CASSDQVYGYTF. Here the CDR3 DNA reads TGTGCCAGCAGCGACCAGGTGTATGGCTACACCTTC.

This clonotype is large within its sample. The V call is TRBV24-1, the J call TRBJ1-5, with a weak D call TRBD1 (5 bases). V shed 2 bases and J shed 1 base, with 5 bases lying between them. The germline CDR1 and CDR2 sequences are KGHDR and SFDVKD. The CDR3 is 14 amino acids. CDR3 protein: CATSDSGSNQPQHF. CDR3 nucleotide sequence: TGTGCCACCAGTGATTCAGGGAGCAATCAGCCCCAGCATTTT.

This rearrangement joins TRBV24-1 to TRBJ2-2, with a possible D match to TRBD1 (5 bases). From germline, CDR1 is KGHDR and CDR2 SFDVKD. The CDR3 runs 15 residues. The V end lost 5 bases, the J end lost 4 bases, and 13 bases lay between the germline ends. The CDR3 nucleotides read TGTGCCACCAGTGGGGGTTGGGGCGCCACCGGGGAGCTGTTTTTT. It encodes CATSGGWGATGELFF.

This clonotype was picked up a small number of times. The chain employs TRBV28 and TRBJ1-2, with 10 bases fitting TRBD1. Trimming took 5 bases from V and 7 from J; bases not matched to a gene: 10. CDR1 is MDHEN and CDR2 is SYDVKM in the germline V gene. The CDR3 runs to 15 residues. CDR3 nucleotide sequence: TGTGCCAGCAGTCGCCCGACAGGGGGCTACTTTGGCTACACCTTC. Translating it yields CASSRPTGGYFGYTF.

To note about this clonotype: A much more abundant neighbour one base away suggests this may be a read error. This chain connects TRBV6-6 to TRBJ2-7; D may be TRBD1 or TRBD2 (8 bases each). V lost 6 bases and J lost 2, with 17 bases in between. CDR3 length: 15 amino acids. The germline gives CDR1 MNHNY, CDR2 SVGAGI (reference sequence). DNA for the CDR3: TGTGCCAGCAGCCCTCGGGGGGGACAGGCCTACGAGCAGTACTTC. This translates into CASSPRGGQAYEQYF.

The rearrangement uses TRBV12-3 or TRBV12-4 and TRBJ2-1; TRBD2 matches 9 bases. The junction had 8 bases not matched to a gene; V was cut back by 6 bases and J by 2 bases. The CDR3 runs 16 residues. DNA for the CDR3: TGTGCCAGCAGCCCTACTAGCGGGCTGACCTACAATGAGCAGTTCTTC. Translating gives CASSPTSGLTYNEQFF.

The V call is TRBV7-9, the J call TRBJ1-3, with D unclear. The CDR3 covers 15 residues. V lost 6 bases, J lost 4 bases, and 16 bases lay in between. Germline CDR1 reads SEHNR; CDR2 reads FQNEAQ (reference sequence). CDR3: CASRPTAAGGNTIYF. The CDR3 DNA reads TGTGCCAGCAGACCAACAGCAGCGGGCGGAAACACCATATATTTT.

Many counts were recorded for this clonotype. The CDR3, as DNA: TGTGCCAGCAGCTTAGGGAAGGGGCTAGGGGCCCAGTACTTC. Translation: CASSLGKGLGAQYF. The rearrangement uses TRBV7-3 and TRBJ2-5; tentatively, D is TRBD1 (5 bases). There are 14 residues in the CDR3. The ends were cut back, 2 bases at V and 9 bases at J, with 16 bases in the middle. CDR1 is SGHTA and CDR2 is FQGTGA in the germline V gene.

This clonotype has a handful of counts. This could be a read error, since a much larger clone is one nucleotide away. This chain connects TRBV6-1 to TRBJ2-1, with 10 bases aligning to TRBD2. The CDR3 sequence is 11 residues long. Per the germline V gene, CDR1 is MNHNS and CDR2 is SASEGT. V lost 8 bases and J lost 15; bases outside the gene matches: 7. CDR3 sequence (DNA): TGTGCCAGCGGACCTAGCGGGAGAGTGTTCTTC. Its protein product is CASGPSGRVFF.

This clonotype occurred many times. The V gene is TRBV7-9, the J gene TRBJ2-7; no firm D call. Germline V CDR1 and CDR2: SEHNR, FQNEAQ (reference sequence). The V end was cut by 2 bases, the J end by 3 bases, with 8 bases between. The CDR3 totals 13 residues. The CDR3 coding sequence is TGTGCCAGCAGCTTAAGCCAGAACTACGAGCAGTACTTC. Translating gives CASSLSQNYEQYF.

This chain connects TRBV7-3 to TRBJ2-2; no reliable D call. From germline, CDR1 is SGHTA and CDR2 FQGTGA. The V end lost 1 base, the J end lost 9 bases, and 6 bases lay between the germline ends. The CDR3 runs 12 residues. The CDR3, as DNA: TGTGCCAGCAGCTTAATTGTGTGGGAGCTGTTTTTT. This translates into CASSLIVWELFF.

Concerning this clonotype itself: An end of the junction does not agree with germline; a read error may underlie this. The chain links TRBV30 to TRBJ2-3, with unresolved D. This CDR3 has 13 residues. Germline CDR1 reads GTSNPN; CDR2 reads SVGIG (reference sequence). This CDR3 reads CAWSLAATDTQYF. Here the CDR3 DNA reads TGTGCCTGGAGTTTGGCGGCCACAGATACACAGTATTTT.

This clonotype came up many times. The chain is built from TRBV10-3 and TRBJ1-1, with D perhaps TRBD1 (6 bases). Germline loops: CDR1 ENHRY, CDR2 SYGVKD. The CDR3 contains 13 residues. V lost 8 bases and J 0 bases, leaving 10 bases between the germline ends. The chain's CDR3 is CAILRDMNTEAFF. The DNA for the CDR3 is TGTGCCATCCTCCGGGACATGAACACTGAAGCTTTCTTT.

The chain is built from TRBV2 and TRBJ1-4; 8 positions match TRBD1. The trim removed 6 bases at V and 11 bases at J, leaving 8 bases unmatched. Germline CDR1 and CDR2: SNHLY and FYNNEI. The CDR3 is 13 residues long. CDR3 sequence: CASRRTGRLKLFF. The CDR3 DNA sequence: TGTGCCAGCAGACGGACAGGGAGGCTGAAACTGTTTTTT. The full variable domain, its missing parts supplied by reference TRBV2 and TRBJ1-4, is EPEVTQTPSHQVTQMGQEVILRCVPISNHLYFYWYRQILGQKVEFLVSFYNNEISEKSEIFDDQFSVERPDGSNFTLKIRSTKLEDSAMYFCASRRTGRLKLFFGSGTQLSVL.

The J gene is TRBJ1-4, the V gene TRBV10-2; D remains unclear. The germline V gene has CDR1 WSHSY and CDR2 SAAADI. The CDR3 is made up of 13 amino acids. Trimming cost V 4 bases and J 4 bases, with 7 bases left between them. CDR3 nucleotide sequence: TGCGCCAGCAGTGCAGACCGTAATGAAAAACTGTTTTTT. As protein: CASSADRNEKLFF.

This clonotype was observed many times. A much larger clone differs by one base, so this may be a read error. The rearrangement links TRBV20-1 to TRBJ1-2, with no clear D. CDR1 is DFQATT, CDR2 SNEGSKA, per germline (reference sequence). The CDR3 consists of 12 residues. The CDR3 loop is CSALRARFGSTF. In nucleotides, the CDR3 is TGCAGTGCTCTCCGGGCGAGATTTGGCTCCACCTTC.

Points on this clonotype: This sequence may be a read error, since a much larger clone differs from it by one base. This chain joins TRBV27 and TRBJ1-4, with D possibly TRBD1 on 6 matching bases. The germline V gene has CDR1 MNHEY and CDR2 SMNVEV (reference sequence). V shed 3 bases and J shed 5 bases, with 19 bases lying between them. CDR3 length: 17 amino acids. The CDR3 loop reads CASSLSPHQGSNEKLFF. The DNA for the CDR3 is TGTGCCAGCAGTTTGTCACCCCATCAGGGGTCGAATGAAAAACTGTTTTTT. The whole variable domain, filled in from reference TRBV27 and TRBJ1-4, reads EAQVTQNPRYLITVTGKKLTVTCSQNMNHEYMSWYRQDPGLGLRQIYYSMNVEVTDKGDVPEGYKVSRKEKRNFPLILESPSPNQTSLYFCASSLSPHQGSNEKLFFGSGTQLSVL.

In this sample, this clonotype turned up once. The chain links TRBV12-3 or TRBV12-4 to TRBJ2-5; TRBD2 matches at 8 bases. The V gene end was trimmed by 6 bases and the J gene end by 4 bases; junction bases not matched to a gene: 10. The CDR3 runs to 15 residues. This CDR3 reads CASSARVSGRETQYF. CDR3 DNA: TGTGCCAGCAGCGCACGGGTCAGCGGGAGAGAGACCCAGTACTTC.

This clonotype has a count of ten or more. The chain links TRBV11-3 to TRBJ2-7, with a tentative D call TRBD1 (5 bases). CDR3 length: 15 amino acids. Germline V gene sequence: CDR1 SGHNT, CDR2 YENEEA. V was trimmed by 4 bases and J by 4 bases, leaving 17 bases between them. The CDR3 reads CASSSGGAVWYEQYF. CDR3 nucleotides: TGTGCCAGCAGCTCAGGTGGGGCAGTCTGGTACGAGCAGTACTTC.

This clonotype was counted many times. V and J are TRBV18 and TRBJ1-6; D possibly corresponds to TRBD1 (5 bases). Deletions cut 4 bases from V and 0 bases from J, with 7 bases between. Germline CDR1 and CDR2: KGHSH and LQKENI. The CDR3 consists of 15 residues. In nucleotides, the CDR3 is TGTGCCAGCTCACGAGACAGCTCCTATAATTCACCCCTCCACTTT. It yields the protein CASSRDSSYNSPLHF.

The J gene is TRBJ1-2, the V gene TRBV7-3; D perhaps matches TRBD1 (5 bases). The CDR3 loop spans 14 amino acids. In germline, CDR1 is SGHTA, CDR2 FQGTGA. V dropped 1 base and J dropped 5 bases, with 11 bases sitting between them. CDR3 sequence: CASSLSAGRYGYTF. CDR3 DNA sequence: TGTGCCAGCAGCTTAAGTGCAGGGAGATATGGCTACACCTTC. Complete variable domain (other parts from reference TRBV7-3 and TRBJ1-2): GAGVSQTPSNKVTEKGKYVELRCDPISGHTALYWYRQSLGQGPEFLIYFQGTGAADDSGLPNDRFFAVRPEGSVSTLKIQRTERGDSAVYLCASSLSAGRYGYTFGSGTRLTVV.

Notes on this clonotype: A single base separates this from a much larger clone, so it may be a read error. The chain links TRBV28 to TRBJ2-7, with 8 bases identical to TRBD1. The germline CDR1 and CDR2 sequences are MDHEN and SYDVKM. The CDR3 spans 16 residues. In DNA, the CDR3 is TGTGCCAGCAGCCCCATTCCCGGGACAGGCACCTACGAGCAGGACTTC. This encodes CASSPIPGTGTYEQDF.